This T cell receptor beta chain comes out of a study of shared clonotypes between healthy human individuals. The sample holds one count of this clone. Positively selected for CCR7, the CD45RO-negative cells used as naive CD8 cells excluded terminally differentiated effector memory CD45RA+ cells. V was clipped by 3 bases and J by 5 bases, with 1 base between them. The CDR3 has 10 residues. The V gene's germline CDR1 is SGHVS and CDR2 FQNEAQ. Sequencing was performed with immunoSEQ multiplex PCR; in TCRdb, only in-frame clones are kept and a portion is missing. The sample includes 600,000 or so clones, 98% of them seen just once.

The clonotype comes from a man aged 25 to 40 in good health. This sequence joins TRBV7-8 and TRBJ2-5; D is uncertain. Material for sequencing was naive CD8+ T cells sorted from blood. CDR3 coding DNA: TGTGCCAGCAGCTTGGAGACCCAGTACTTC. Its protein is CASSLETQYF.